These T cell receptor beta chains were read from a single sample in a study of T cell responses to AZD1222 COVID-19 vaccine. Generated by immunoSEQ multiplex PCR, the TCRdb table keeps only in-frame clones and is missing some. This sample has about 140,000 clones; around 89% occur once, and the top ten carry 4.7%. The source material was peripheral blood, sampled on day 0 of AZD1222 vaccination. The receptors here all came from an adult in good health. Both conserved end residues are part of each CDR3. D genes are given only for firm matches. For some rows the clone size is stated as once, few or many, or as a class when expanded; others skip it.

V: TRBV27; J: TRBJ2-7; D: TRBD1; size: NA; CDR3: CASSLYGTGPYEQYF; DNA: TGTGCCAGCAGTTTGTACGGGACAGGGCCCTACGAGCAGTACTTC
V: TRBV7-9; J: TRBJ1-2; D: NA; size: NA; CDR3: CASSQGPPGSYGYTF; DNA: TGTGCCAGCAGCCAAGGTCCGCCCGGGAGCTATGGCTACACCTTC
V: TRBV18; J: TRBJ1-1; D: NA; size: NA; CDR3: CASSPPGGSTEAFF; DNA: TGTGCCAGCTCACCCCCCGGGGGGTCCACTGAAGCTTTCTTT
V: TRBV6-5; J: TRBJ1-1; D: TRBD1; size: NA; CDR3: CASSRDSPNTEAFF; DNA: TGTGCCAGCAGTCGGGACAGTCCAAACACTGAAGCTTTCTTT
V: TRBV4-1; J: TRBJ1-1; D: NA; size: NA; CDR3: CASSRDPRLTLEAFF; DNA: TGCGCCAGCAGCCGCGACCCGCGCCTCACCCTTGAAGCTTTCTTT
V: TRBV28; J: TRBJ2-7; D: TRBD1; size: once; CDR3: CASRRRTGFVEQYF; DNA: TGTGCCAGCAGACGACGGACAGGGTTCGTCGAGCAGTACTTC
V: TRBV5-1; J: TRBJ2-1; D: TRBD1; size: NA; CDR3: CASSFGTGDGNEQFF; DNA: TGCGCCAGCAGCTTCGGGACAGGGGATGGGAATGAGCAGTTCTTC
V: TRBV2; J: TRBJ2-7; D: TRBD2; size: NA; CDR3: CASSDPASGGTFGYEQYF; DNA: TGTGCCAGCAGTGATCCCGCTAGCGGGGGGACTTTTGGCTACGAGCAGTACTTC
V: TRBV15; J: TRBJ2-7; D: NA; size: NA; CDR3: CATSIRTVSTYEQYF; DNA: TGTGCCACCAGCATTCGGACAGTTTCGACCTACGAGCAGTACTTC
V: TRBV19; J: TRBJ2-2; D: TRBD2; size: NA; CDR3: CASSVLAGNTGELFF; DNA: TGTGCCAGTAGCGTACTAGCGGGAAACACCGGGGAGCTGTTTTTT
V: TRBV25-1; J: TRBJ1-4; D: TRBD1; size: NA; CDR3: CASSSPPTGAAEKLFF; DNA: TGTGCCAGCAGTTCCCCCCCGACAGGGGCGGCCGAAAAACTGTTTTTT
V: TRBV4-1; J: TRBJ2-5; D: NA; size: NA; CDR3: CASSRDSWETQYF; DNA: TGCGCCAGCAGTCGGGACTCGTGGGAGACCCAGTACTTC
V: TRBV11-3; J: TRBJ2-2; D: TRBD1; size: NA; CDR3: CASSSQGSGTGELFF; DNA: TGTGCCAGCAGCTCACAGGGGAGTGGAACCGGGGAGCTGTTTTTT
V: TRBV29-1; J: TRBJ1-1; D: NA; size: NA; CDR3: CSVMTPQRNTEAFF; DNA: TGCAGCGTTATGACCCCCCAGCGGAACACTGAAGCTTTCTTT
V: TRBV11-2; J: TRBJ2-1; D: TRBD2; size: once; CDR3: CASSLVLAGGRVNEQFF; DNA: TGTGCCAGCAGCTTAGTACTAGCGGGAGGGCGGGTCAATGAGCAGTTCTTC
V: TRBV19; J: TRBJ2-5; D: TRBD2; size: once; CDR3: CASSMSGTSGLQETQYF; DNA: TGTGCCAGTAGTATGTCCGGGACTAGCGGGCTCCAAGAGACCCAGTACTTC
V: TRBV4-1; J: TRBJ2-3; D: TRBD2; size: NA; CDR3: CASSQDQLAGVSDTQYF; DNA: TGCGCCAGCAGCCAAGACCAGCTAGCGGGAGTCTCAGATACGCAGTATTTT